The entry below describes one T cell receptor beta chain. No cognate antigen has been identified for it. To determine HCMV serostatus, a commercial ELISA kit was used to detect HCMV-specific IgG in serum. Peripheral blood mononuclear cells were isolated from blood by Ficoll density gradient centrifugation. Sequencing relied on an Illumina HiSeq 2000. TCR beta cDNA libraries were prepared using 5'RACE template switching, which introduced a universal primer site and unique molecular identifiers. Synthesis of cDNA was primed from the TCR beta constant segment and was followed by two consecutive PCR amplification steps. As for how the authors treated the data: MIGEC handled demultiplexing of the reads and grouping by UMI, while MiTCR was used to assemble and quantify clonotypes. To exclude erroneous sequences, any TCR cDNA sequence not supported by at least two reads was discarded. Downstream repertoire analysis used the tcR package, and clonotypes were matched across fractions by CDR3 nucleotide sequence plus V segment. VDJmatch was used to annotate antigen specificity against VDJdb, with one amino acid substitution in CDR3 permitted. Each CDR3 protein sequence appears as one entry after TCRdb reprocessed the reads, and no DNA is included. Here the V and J calls rest on TCRdb's processing, not on the authors' analysis. The sample's table covers 200,000 to 300,000 distinct CDR3 sequences. The ten largest make up about 0.39% of the sample.

Its CDR3 holds 16 amino acids, cysteine through phenylalanine. The coding DNA is unavailable. The sample comes from a study of T cells expressing NK-cell markers (dated by TCRdb to the early 2020s). For the wider study: Fewer than ten donors provided sorted CD3+CD56+NKG2C+, CD3+CD56+NKG2C- and CD3+CD56-NKG2C+ T-cell subsets, whose TCR beta-chain repertoires were profiled. Libraries were sequenced as 2 x 150 bp reads on Illumina HiSeq 2000/2500, MiSeq or NextSeq. The eight sequenced donors were randomly selected healthy volunteers, three men and five women. Among the eight sequenced donors, only one was HCMV-seronegative, while the other seven were HCMV-seropositive.

Broad study findings and their caveats: Those dominant clonotypes were again the most abundant among CD3+CD56-NKG2C+ cells in a handful of donors, at about 25-65%. It remained unclear whether the expanded NKG2C-expressing T cell clones were specific for HCMV antigens. In about six donors, the dominant CD3+CD56+NKG2C+ clonotypes were found to rank among the top 10 CD8+ clonotypes and to make up 1.0-7.0% of CD8+ T cells.

Sequencing was done on a sample of blood T cells: a sorted CD56 or NKG2C T cell subset, CD4+ or CD8+ T cells, or bulk PBMC T cells (not recorded which). This sequence originates from a man aged 18 to 30 in good health. Donor details come from another sample of the same person, matched by shared clones. The V and J genes are TRBV12-3 or TRBV12-4 and TRBJ2-7; the D call from TCRdb, TRBD2, cannot be confirmed without DNA. The CDR3 protein: CASSLEVTSGRNEQYF.